Below are 7 T cell receptor beta chains sequenced from a single sample in a study of blood T cells in healthy people across ages. Alongside a J-beta primer mix, a sample-barcoded 5' primer served in a second PCR lasting about 7 to 12 cycles. MiXCR was run by TCRdb on the 5' RACE reads, yielding one entry per CDR3 protein. Of around 990,000 distinct CDR3 sequences in the sample, approximately 38% were seen once. What was sequenced was blood. The origin of the receptors is a man aged 18 to 30 in good health.

This clonotype was found a few times. The chain is built from TRBV10-3 and TRBJ2-3; D remains unclear. Germline CDR1 is ENHRY and CDR2 is SYGVKD. V gave up 7 bases and J gave up 3 bases, with 14 bases separating them. CDR3 length equals 14 residues. The CDR3 loop is CAIMPAGLTDTQYF. In nucleotides, the CDR3 is TGTGCCATCATGCCCGCTGGTTTAACAGATACGCAGTATTTT.

The chain combines TRBV9 with TRBJ2-2, with D tentatively TRBD2 (5 bases). The V gene's germline CDR1 is SGDLS and CDR2 YYNGEE. The CDR3 runs 18 residues. V lost 0 bases and J lost 5, with 20 bases in between. This CDR3 is CASSVDLAADARTGELFF. The CDR3, as DNA: TGTGCCAGCAGCGTAGATCTAGCAGCGGATGCTAGGACCGGGGAGCTGTTTTTT.

The chain links TRBV7-2 to TRBJ2-3; 8 positions match TRBD2. The germline CDR1 and CDR2 sequences are SGHTA and FQGNSA. Trimming took 1 base from V and 2 from J; bases not matched to a gene: 17. This CDR3 has 20 residues. CDR3 residues: CASSLVGPNLLADDTDTQYF. In DNA form, the CDR3 reads TGTGCCAGCAGCTTAGTAGGACCCAACCTACTAGCGGATGACACAGATACGCAGTATTTT.

V and J are TRBV5-1 and TRBJ1-2; 7 nucleotides match TRBD1. This CDR3 has 14 residues. The germline V gene encodes CDR1 SGHRS and CDR2 YFSETQ. With V trimmed by 3 bases and J by 5 bases, 7 bases remained unmatched. CDR3 in amino acids: CASSSEQGKYGYTF. CDR3 nucleotides: TGCGCCAGCAGCTCCGAACAGGGGAAATATGGCTACACCTTC.

This clonotype was seen ten or more times. This rearrangement joins TRBV7-3 to TRBJ1-2, with a possible D match to TRBD1 (6 bases). Germline CDR1 and CDR2: SGHTA and FQGTGA. This CDR3 has 13 residues. V shed 2 bases and J shed 8 bases, with 12 bases lying between them. This CDR3 reads CASSLPDSSGYTF. For the CDR3, the DNA is TGTGCCAGCAGCTTACCGGACAGCTCCGGCTACACCTTC.

The chain recombines TRBV18 with TRBJ2-5; 10 bases map to TRBD1. V trimming: 5 bases; J trimming: 2 bases; junction bases outside the gene matches: 5. CDR3 length: 15 residues. CDR1 is KGHSH, CDR2 LQKENI, per germline. CDR3 sequence: CASSIGTGDQETQYF. In DNA, the CDR3 is TGTGCCAGCTCAATCGGGACAGGGGATCAAGAGACCCAGTACTTC.

This sequence joins TRBV5-1 and TRBJ2-3; D unresolved. Trimming removed 3 bases at V and 3 bases at J, with 8 bases between. This CDR3 contains 13 residues. CDR1 is SGHRS and CDR2 is YFSETQ in the germline V gene. The CDR3 DNA sequence: TGCGCCAGCAGCTCTGAACCTACAGATACGCAGTATTTT. Translated, it gives CASSSEPTDTQYF.